A single sample gave rise to the 9 T cell receptor beta chains below, sequenced in a study of T cells after yellow fever vaccination. TCRdb independently ran MiXCR on the 5' RACE reads; one entry per CDR3 protein. The sample yields 450,000 to 550,000 distinct CDR3 sequences, 20% to 25% seen once. The material was PBMCs, obtained 21 days after the first yellow fever vaccination. The source of these receptors is a man aged 18 to 35 who received the YFV17D yellow fever vaccine.

The chain has TRBV19 and TRBJ2-1; a weak D match, TRBD2 (6 bases). The CDR3 length is 20 residues. Germline V gene sequence: CDR1 LNHDA, CDR2 SQIVND (reference sequence). Between the trimmed V and J ends, which lost 3 bases and 0 bases, there was a span of 24 bases. DNA for the CDR3: TGTGCCAGTAGTATGAACCCCCTTGGCGGGACCACGAGCTCCTACAATGAGCAGTTCTTC. It yields the protein CASSMNPLGGTTSSYNEQFF. Using reference TRBV19 and TRBJ2-1 for the parts outside the CDR3, the full variable domain is DGGITQSPKYLFRKEGQNVTLSCEQNLNHDAMYWYRQDPGQGLRLIYYSQIVNDFQKGDIAEGYSVSREKKESFPLTVTSAQKNPTAFYLCASSMNPLGGTTSSYNEQFFGPGTRLTVL.

The table lists this clonotype with many counts. This sequence joins TRBV6-1 and TRBJ2-1; 10 nucleotides match TRBD1. This CDR3 region has 16 residues. J gave up 8 bases and V 4 bases, and 11 bases lay outside the gene matches. CDR1 is MNHNS, CDR2 SASEGT, per germline. The DNA for the CDR3 is TGTGCCAGCAGTGGAGACCCGGGACAGGGGAGCGATGAGCAGTTCTTC. This codes for CASSGDPGQGSDEQFF.

The CDR3: CSARDQLNTEAFF. The CDR3 DNA reads as TGCAGTGCACGAGACCAGTTGAACACTGAAGCTTTCTTT. V gene TRBV20-1 combines with J gene TRBJ1-1; no firm D call. The V and J ends lost 6 bases and 0 bases respectively, with 11 bases between them. Germline V lookup: CDR1 DFQATT, CDR2 SNEGSKA (reference sequence). This CDR3 region has 13 residues.

This clonotype was detected ten times or more. The CDR3 here is CASSLNEGAGYEQYF. DNA for the CDR3: TGTGCCAGCAGCTTAAATGAGGGGGCCGGTTACGAGCAGTACTTC. The chain combines TRBV7-6 with TRBJ2-7, with 7 bases aligning to TRBD1. Trimming cost V 2 bases and J 4 bases; bases outside gene matches: 8. Germline V gives CDR1 SGHVS, CDR2 FNYEAQ. This CDR3 spans 15 amino acids.

The gene calls are TRBV4-3 and TRBJ2-3; possible D gene TRBD2, 6 bases. V lost 0 bases, J lost 3 bases, and 13 bases lay in between. Germline CDR1 and CDR2: LGHNA and YSLEER. The length of the CDR3 is 16 residues. CDR3 sequence: CASSQETRIETDTQYF. DNA of the CDR3: TGCGCCAGCAGCCAAGAGACTAGAATAGAGACAGATACGCAGTATTTT.

The chain employs TRBV6-2 or TRBV6-3 and TRBJ2-7; D is unclear. Germline values: CDR1 MNHEY, CDR2 SVGEGT. Trimming took 2 bases from V and 0 from J, leaving 14 bases between them. The CDR3 runs 16 residues. The CDR3 DNA follows: TGTGCCAGCAGTTACGACGTCTCACGGAGCTCCTACGAGCAGTACGTC. The encoded protein is CASSYDVSRSSYEQYV.

V and J are TRBV24-1 and TRBJ2-5; TRBD1 matches 9 bases. This CDR3 region has 15 residues. CDR1 and CDR2 from the germline V gene are KGHDR and SFDVKD. The V gene end was trimmed by 8 bases and the J gene end by 6 bases; junction bases not matched to a gene: 12. CDR3 bases: TGTGCCACCATGGGCCCGGGACAGGGCGGGAAGACCCAGTACTTC. This codes for CATMGPGQGGKTQYF.

This clonotype has only a few counts. The chain is built from TRBV5-8 and TRBJ2-5, with D unresolved. Trimming cost V 2 bases and J 2 bases, with 13 bases left between them. CDR1 is SGHTS, CDR2 YDEGEE, per germline. The CDR3 runs to 15 residues. The CDR3 DNA reads as TGTGCCAGCAGCTTAGGCCAGCGCCCACAAGAGACCCAGTACTTC. It is translated as CASSLGQRPQETQYF. The variable domain in full, with the rest retrieved from reference TRBV5-8 and TRBJ2-5, is EAGVTQSPTHLIKTRGQQATLRCSPISGHTSVYWYQQALGLGLQFLLWYDEGEERNRGNFPPRFSGRQFPNYSSELNVNALELEDSALYLCASSLGQRPQETQYFGPGTRLLVL.

In its sample, this clonotype was seen a few times. The chain links TRBV5-1 to TRBJ2-3; D is uncertain. The CDR3 loop spans 14 amino acids. The V gene's germline CDR1 is SGHRS and CDR2 YFSETQ. Trimming shortened V by 5 bases and J by 1 base, and 11 bases separated the two germline ends. This CDR3 is CASSFVVGTDTQYF. The CDR3 nucleotides are TGCGCCAGCAGTTTCGTCGTGGGCACAGATACGCAGTATTTT.